This TCR beta chain was recovered during a study of tumor-infiltrating lymphocytes in primary liver carcinoma. Unsorted whole blood yielded the blood RNA, and germline DNA was also extracted. From 500 ng of total RNA, TCR beta-specific cDNA was reverse-transcribed using a constant-region primer. A slightly modified ARM-PCR protocol with three nested multiplex PCR rounds produced these TCR beta libraries. In the first two PCR rounds, TRBV1-TRBV30 forward primers were paired with a C-beta reverse primer, and each round lasted 10 cycles. Via MiXCR, TCRdb re-called the multiplex PCR reads, giving one row per CDR3 protein. The table shows fewer than 350,000 distinct CDR3 sequences, with less than 75% occurring only once. J was trimmed by 4 bases and V by 6 bases; bases with no gene match: 11. Germline V gene lookup returns CDR1 GTSNPN and CDR2 SVGIG (reference sequence). The CDR3 is made up of 14 amino acids.

V and J are TRBV30 and TRBJ1-1; 7 nucleotides match TRBD1. The clonotype originates from a man aged 35-49 years with primary liver carcinoma and hepatitis B virus infection. The material sequenced was peripheral blood. The DNA of the CDR3 is TGTGCCTGTAACCAGGGGGAAAAAGGCACTGAAGCTTTCTTT. It yields the protein CACNQGEKGTEAFF.